This entry features one T cell receptor (beta chain) sequence. As yet, its antigen is unknown. PCR employed 60 Vbeta and 13 Jbeta primers. TCRdb's copy holds only in-frame clones and misses some; the assay was immunoSEQ multiplex PCR. The table shows some 74,000 clones, with about 66% occurring only once. This specimen belongs to a study of cytomegalovirus exposure and HLA in healthy donors. General study points: Cytomegalovirus association was assigned to over 150 TCR beta chains.

The sequenced sample was PBMCs. The source is a man aged 40-55 years in good health and CMV-seropositive.

DNA of the CDR3: TGTGCCAGCAGCTTGAGTATAGCGGGGACCGAGACCCAGTACTTC. This gives the protein CASSLSIAGTETQYF. This chain links TRBV5-6 with TRBJ2-5; 8 bases fit TRBD2. The germline V gene encodes CDR1 SGHDT and CDR2 YYEEEE. V lost 1 base to trimming and J lost 5 bases; unmatched junction nucleotides: 7. The CDR3 contains 15 residues.